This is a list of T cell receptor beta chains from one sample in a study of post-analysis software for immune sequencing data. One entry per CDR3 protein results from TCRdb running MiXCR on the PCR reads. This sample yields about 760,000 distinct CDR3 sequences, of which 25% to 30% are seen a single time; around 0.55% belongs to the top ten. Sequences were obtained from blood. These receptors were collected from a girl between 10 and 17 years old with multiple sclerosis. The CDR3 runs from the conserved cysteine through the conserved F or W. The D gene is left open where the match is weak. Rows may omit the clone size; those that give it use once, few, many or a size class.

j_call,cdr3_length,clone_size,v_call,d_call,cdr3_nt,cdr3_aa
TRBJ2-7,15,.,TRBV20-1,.,TGCAGTGCTAGAGAACCGGCCCCAGGTAGCTACGAGCAGTACTTC,CSAREPAPGSYEQYF
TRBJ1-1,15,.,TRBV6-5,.,TGTGCCAGCAGTTACTCGTGGCAGGGTGGGACTGAAGCTTTCTTT,CASSYSWQGGTEAFF
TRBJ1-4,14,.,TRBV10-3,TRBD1,TGTGCCATCAGTGAGGACAGGGGCAGCGAAAAACTGTTTTTT,CAISEDRGSEKLFF
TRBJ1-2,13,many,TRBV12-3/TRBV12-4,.,TGTGCCAGCAGTTTGGGCATCAACTATGGCTACACCTTC,CASSLGINYGYTF
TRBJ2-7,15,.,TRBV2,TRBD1,TGTGCCAGCAGTCAGACAGGGATAAGGGCTTACGAGCAGTACTTC,CASSQTGIRAYEQYF
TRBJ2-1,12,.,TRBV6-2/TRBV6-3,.,TGTGCCAGCAGGGCGACAGGTTCAGCAGGGTTCTTC,CASRATGSAGFF
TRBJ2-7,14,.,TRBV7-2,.,TGTGCCAGCAGCCGGCCTCTAAGATTCGACGAGCAGTACTTC,CASSRPLRFDEQYF
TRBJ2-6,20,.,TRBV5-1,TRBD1,TGCGCCAGCAGCTTTTCGGGACCGGGACAGGGACGCTCTGGGGCCAACGTCCTGACTTTC,CASSFSGPGQGRSGANVLTF
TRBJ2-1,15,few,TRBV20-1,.,TGCAGTGCTAGAGTCCTGACAGGCTCCTACAATGAGCAGTTCTTC,CSARVLTGSYNEQFF
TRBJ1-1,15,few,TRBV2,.,TGTGCCAGCAGGATAGAAGGGGGGGAGAACACTGAAGCTTTCTTT,CASRIEGGENTEAFF
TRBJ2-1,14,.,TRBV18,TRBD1,TGTGCCAGCTCCCGGGGACAGTTAATTAATGAGCAGTTCTTC,CASSRGQLINEQFF
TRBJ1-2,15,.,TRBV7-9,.,TGTGCCAGCAGCCTGATAGACACGCCTAACTATGGCTACACCTTC,CASSLIDTPNYGYTF
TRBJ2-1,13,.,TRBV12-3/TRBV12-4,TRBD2,TGTGCCGGCAGTTTTCTAGCGGTCAATGAGCAGTTCTTC,CAGSFLAVNEQFF
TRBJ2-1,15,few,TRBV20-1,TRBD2,TGCAGTGCTAGTCCCGCGCGGGAGGTGATAAATGAGCAGTTCTTC,CSASPAREVINEQFF
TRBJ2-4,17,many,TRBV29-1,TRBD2,TGCAGCGTTGGGGGGGCTAGCGGGAGTTTAGCCAAAAACATTCAGTACTTC,CSVGGASGSLAKNIQYF
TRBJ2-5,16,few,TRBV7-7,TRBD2,TGTGCCAGCAGCTTCACCGCCGCGGGAGGCCAAGAGACCCAGTACTTC,CASSFTAAGGQETQYF
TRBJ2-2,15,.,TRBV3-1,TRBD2,TGTGCCAGCAGGCCTGCGGCGGGGGGAGGCGGGGAGCTGTTTTTT,CASRPAAGGGGELFF
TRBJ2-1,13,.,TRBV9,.,TGTGCCAGCAGCGTACTGTCGTACGATGAGCAGTTCTTC,CASSVLSYDEQFF
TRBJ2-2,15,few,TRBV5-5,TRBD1,TGTGCCAGCAGAACCGGGACAGGTATCACCGGGGAGCTGTTTTTT,CASRTGTGITGELFF
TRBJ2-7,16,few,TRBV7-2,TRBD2,TGTGCCAGCAGCTTAGAGGGGACTAGCGGGGTTAACGAGCAGTACTTC,CASSLEGTSGVNEQYF
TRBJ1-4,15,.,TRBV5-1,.,TGCACCAGCAGCCCGGGACGTAGCCTTACTGAAAAACTGTTTTTT,CTSSPGRSLTEKLFF
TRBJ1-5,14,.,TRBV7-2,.,TGTGCCAGCAGCTTCACAGAGTCGACCCAGCCCCAGCATTTT,CASSFTESTQPQHF
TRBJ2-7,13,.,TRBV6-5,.,TGTGCCAGCAGTTACCCAGGGGGGGATGAGCAGTACTTC,CASSYPGGDEQYF
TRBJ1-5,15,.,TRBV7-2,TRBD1,TGTGCCAGCAGCTTAACGCAGGGGGGGCATCAGCCCCAGCATTTT,CASSLTQGGHQPQHF
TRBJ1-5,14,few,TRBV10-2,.,TGCGCCAGCAGTGAGAACACAGGAGGGCAGCCCCAGCATTTT,CASSENTGGQPQHF
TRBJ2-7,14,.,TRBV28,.,TGTGCCAGCAGACTTCTAGATACATCCTACGAGCAGTACTTC,CASRLLDTSYEQYF
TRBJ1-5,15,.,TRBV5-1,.,TGCGCCAGCAGCTTGGGAACGGCAGGCTCGGGGCCCCAGCATTTT,CASSLGTAGSGPQHF
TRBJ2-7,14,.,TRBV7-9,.,TGTGCCAGCAGATCTCGGGACATCTCCTACGAGCAGTACTTC,CASRSRDISYEQYF
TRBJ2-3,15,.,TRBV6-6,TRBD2,TGTGCCGGCAGTGTCGGCGGGGGGATCGGAGATACGCAGTATTTT,CAGSVGGGIGDTQYF